Following are 26 T cell receptor beta chains from one sample sequenced in a study of blood T cell repertoires in COVID-19. Clones were read by immunoSEQ multiplex PCR, and TCRdb kept only the in-frame ones, dropping some. This table has about 93,000 clones, about 89% appearing once. Sequencing was done on a sample of peripheral blood. These receptors were taken from a man aged 55 to 70 with COVID-19, enrolled during active disease.

The chain carries TRBV30 and TRBJ2-2, with D maybe TRBD1 (5 bases). This CDR3 has 13 residues. V was clipped by 0 bases and J by 7 bases, with 9 bases between them. Germline CDR1 reads GTSNPN; CDR2 reads SVGIG (reference sequence). In nucleotides, the CDR3 is TGTGCCTGGAGTGTAGGGGCTAACGGGGAGCTGTTTTTT. Its translation is CAWSVGANGELFF.

In this sample, this clone turned up once. The chain employs TRBV9 and TRBJ2-7; 10 bases fit TRBD2. CDR1 is SGDLS and CDR2 is YYNGEE in the germline V gene. Trimming removed 0 bases from V and 2 bases from J; junction bases left unmatched: 5. This CDR3 has 16 amino acids. The CDR3 loop is CASSVGETSGTYEQYF. The CDR3 DNA reads as TGTGCCAGCAGCGTAGGAGAAACTAGCGGGACCTACGAGCAGTACTTC.

The chain employs TRBV6-2 or TRBV6-3 and TRBJ2-7, with unresolved D. The CDR3 contains 15 residues. V shed 3 bases and J shed 0 bases, with 12 bases lying between them. Germline V gene lookup returns CDR1 MNHEY and CDR2 SVGEGT. The CDR3 reads CASSYFRLFSYEQYF. CDR3 DNA: TGTGCCAGCAGTTATTTCAGACTGTTCTCCTACGAGCAGTACTTC.

The chain combines TRBV4-3 with TRBJ1-1, with unresolved D. Germline CDR1 and CDR2: LGHNA and YSLEER. Trimming removed 0 bases from V and 0 bases from J, with 8 bases in between. The CDR3 is 15 residues long. CDR3 protein: CASSQDAMVNTEAFF. The DNA for the CDR3 is TGCGCCAGCAGCCAAGACGCGATGGTGAACACTGAAGCTTTCTTT.

The chain joins TRBV7-3 to TRBJ2-3, with 7 bases lining up with TRBD2. Germline CDR1 SGHTA, CDR2 FQGTGA. This CDR3 has 16 residues. Unmatched junction bases numbered 8, after V lost 3 bases and J lost 2 bases. The CDR3 sequence: CASSFVAGGFTDTQYF. CDR3 nucleotide sequence: TGTGCCAGCAGCTTCGTAGCGGGTGGATTCACAGATACGCAGTATTTT.

The chain recombines TRBV19 with TRBJ1-2; tentatively, D is TRBD1 (5 bases). This CDR3 is built from 13 residues. Germline lookup yields CDR1 LNHDA and CDR2 SQIVND (reference sequence). V was shortened by 2 bases and J by 5 bases, with 9 bases between the two germline ends. CDR3 nucleotide sequence: TGTGCCAGTAGTATATGGCAGGGTTATGGCTACACCTTC. It translates to CASSIWQGYGYTF.

The chain couples TRBV4-2 to TRBJ2-3, with 8 nucleotides matching TRBD1. This CDR3 has 17 residues. The J segment lost 4 bases and the V segment lost 1 base, leaving 10 bases of the junction unmatched. Germline values: CDR1 LGHNA, CDR2 YNFKEQ. The CDR3 DNA reads as TGTGCCAGCAGCCAAGTATTCAGGGCAGGGGGCGCAGATACGCAGTATTTT. Protein sequence: CASSQVFRAGGADTQYF.

V is TRBV5-1 and J is TRBJ2-7; D is perhaps TRBD2 (6 bases). This CDR3 is built from 13 residues. V was pared by 5 bases and J by 3 bases, with 12 bases between. Germline V gene lookup returns CDR1 SGHRS and CDR2 YFSETQ. CDR3 nucleotide sequence: TGCGCCAGCAGGGGTAGCGGCAACTACGAGCAGTACTTC. It yields the protein CASRGSGNYEQYF.

This clone appeared once. This sequence joins TRBV19 and TRBJ1-1; D perhaps matches TRBD1 (5 bases). V was cut by 1 base and J by 1 base, with 10 bases left in between. Germline CDR1 is LNHDA and CDR2 is SQIVND (reference sequence). This CDR3 has 15 amino acids. CDR3 loop: CASSIVPGENTEAFF. The DNA for the CDR3 is TGTGCCAGTAGTATAGTGCCGGGGGAGAACACTGAAGCTTTCTTT.

The chain has TRBV10-3 and TRBJ2-3; D is perhaps TRBD2 (5 bases). V gave up 10 bases and J gave up 3 bases, with 20 bases separating them. Looked up from germline, CDR1 is ENHRY and CDR2 is SYGVKD. CDR3 length: 15 amino acids. This CDR3 reads CATTRGELETDTQYF. The CDR3 DNA reads as TGTGCCACCACCCGTGGGGAGTTAGAGACAGATACGCAGTATTTT.

V usage is TRBV7-9 and J usage is TRBJ1-2, with 8 bases identical to TRBD1. V gave up 11 bases and J gave up 0 bases; unmatched junction bases: 5. The CDR3 is 13 residues long. The germline V gene has CDR1 SEHNR and CDR2 FQNEAQ (reference sequence). The CDR3 loop reads CACNRGANYGYTF. CDR3 nucleotide sequence: TGTGCCTGCAACAGGGGGGCTAACTATGGCTACACCTTC.

The gene calls are TRBV4-1 and TRBJ2-7; maybe TRBD2 (6 bases). This CDR3 has 16 residues. From germline, CDR1 is MGHRA and CDR2 YSYEKL. V was cut by 1 base and J by 1 base, with 14 bases left in between. CDR3 in DNA: TGCGCCAGCAGCCAAGTAAAGTCTGGAGGGTCCTACGAGCAGTACTTC. This codes for CASSQVKSGGSYEQYF.

The chain couples TRBV14 to TRBJ1-5; D is perhaps TRBD1 (5 bases). Trimming took off 1 base at V and 2 bases at J, with 24 bases between the two ends. The CDR3 is 20 amino acids. Germline V gives CDR1 SGHDN, CDR2 FVKESK. DNA of the CDR3: TGTGCCAGCAGCCAAGTAGGGCGGGGGTACTGGGAATCTGGCAATCAGCCCCAGCATTTT. It is translated as CASSQVGRGYWESGNQPQHF.

V and J are TRBV5-1 and TRBJ2-7; 8 bases are a match to TRBD2. V lost 0 bases, J lost 4 bases, and 6 bases stayed unmatched. The CDR3 totals 15 residues. Germline-derived CDR1 and CDR2 are SGHRS and YFSETQ. The CDR3 DNA is TGCGCCAGCAGCTTGGTACCGGGAGGGCCTTACGAGCAGTACTTC. Translated, it gives CASSLVPGGPYEQYF.

The chain recombines TRBV27 with TRBJ2-5, with D perhaps TRBD1 (6 bases). The CDR3 totals 13 residues. V was pared by 5 bases and J by 6 bases, with 13 bases between. Germline CDR1 MNHEY, CDR2 SMNVEV (reference sequence). CDR3 loop: CASSPGVAKTQYF. In DNA form, the CDR3 reads TGTGCCAGCAGTCCAGGGGTAGCGAAGACCCAGTACTTC.

This clone was picked up one time. This chain joins TRBV7-9 and TRBJ2-1; 9 positions match TRBD1. The CDR3 contains 15 residues. Germline V CDR1 and CDR2: SEHNR, FQNEAQ (reference sequence). J lost 8 bases, V lost 6 bases, and 11 bases had no gene match. CDR3 sequence (DNA): TGTGCCAGCAGGGACAGGACAGGGGACGGCTATGAGCAGTTCTTC. It codes for CASRDRTGDGYEQFF.

Written as DNA, the CDR3 is TGTGCCAGCAGTGCTGGGACTAGCGGGAGGGAGTACAATGAGCAGTTCTTC. This sequence encodes CASSAGTSGREYNEQFF. This chain uses TRBV2 with TRBJ2-1; TRBD2 matches at 16 bases. CDR1 SNHLY and CDR2 FYNNEI come from the germline V gene. CDR3 length: 17 residues. V was pared by 4 bases and J by 4 bases, with 4 bases of the junction left unmatched.

The chain recombines TRBV28 with TRBJ2-1; TRBD1 aligns across 7 bases. Trimming took 4 bases from V and 3 from J; bases not matched to a gene: 6. The germline V gene has CDR1 MDHEN and CDR2 SYDVKM. This CDR3 comprises 15 residues. The CDR3 DNA reads as TGTGCCAGCAGTTGGACAGGAGGTATCTACAATGAGCAGTTCTTC. Its protein product is CASSWTGGIYNEQFF.

The chain employs TRBV4-1 and TRBJ1-2; D ambiguous. The CDR3 is 13 amino acids. Looked up from germline, CDR1 is MGHRA and CDR2 is YSYEKL. V was shortened by 3 bases and J by 3 bases, with 8 bases between the two germline ends. CDR3 protein: CASSQGEYYGYTF. The CDR3 DNA follows: TGCGCCAGCAGCCAGGGAGAGTACTATGGCTACACCTTC.

This clone was seen more than once but under ten times. The rearrangement links TRBV4-3 to TRBJ2-7; the match to TRBD2 covers 8 bases. From germline, CDR1 is LGHNA and CDR2 YSLEER. This CDR3 has 15 residues. V lost 3 bases, J lost 2 bases, and 6 bases stayed unmatched. The CDR3 sequence: CASSQGPGGTYEQYF. In nucleotides, the CDR3 is TGCGCCAGCAGCCAGGGCCCGGGAGGGACCTACGAGCAGTACTTC.

This sequence joins TRBV4-2 and TRBJ1-1, with a possible D match to TRBD1 (5 bases). The CDR3 extends over 16 amino acids. The V gene lost 0 bases and the J gene lost 0 bases, with 11 bases spanning the gap. Germline CDR1 LGHNA, CDR2 YNFKEQ. The CDR3 nucleotides are TGTGCCAGCAGCCAAGATCAATCAGGGATGAACACTGAAGCTTTCTTT. The encoded protein is CASSQDQSGMNTEAFF.

The chain is built from TRBV30 and TRBJ2-2, with 13 bases lining up with TRBD2. This CDR3 region has 17 residues. The J segment lost 2 bases and the V segment lost 2 bases, leaving 5 bases of the junction unmatched. Germline loops: CDR1 GTSNPN, CDR2 SVGIG (reference sequence). As DNA, the CDR3 is TGTGCCTGGAGTCCAACTAGCGGGAGGGCCAACACCGGGGAGCTGTTTTTT. The encoded protein is CAWSPTSGRANTGELFF. Full variable domain (remainder filled in from reference TRBV30 and TRBJ2-2): SQTIHQWPATLVQPVGSPLSLECTVEGTSNPNLYWYRQAAGRGLQLLFYSVGIGQISSEVPQNLSASRPQDRQFILSSKKLLLSDSGFYLCAWSPTSGRANTGELFFGEGSRLTVL.

In this sample, this clone turned up a few times. V and J are TRBV19 and TRBJ1-1, with 7 positions matching TRBD1. Germline loops: CDR1 LNHDA, CDR2 SQIVND (reference sequence). CDR3 length: 15 amino acids. The J segment lost 1 base and the V segment lost 4 bases, leaving 6 bases of the junction unmatched. In nucleotides, the CDR3 is TGTGCCAGTAGTAAACAGACAGGGACGAACACTGAAGCTTTCTTT. It encodes CASSKQTGTNTEAFF.

The chain has TRBV5-1 and TRBJ2-5; 8 bases fit TRBD2. The CDR3 consists of 16 residues. The germline V gene encodes CDR1 SGHRS and CDR2 YFSETQ. The J segment lost 4 bases and the V segment lost 4 bases, leaving 12 bases of the junction unmatched. Here the CDR3 reads CASSRGGGSRTETQYF. The CDR3 DNA reads as TGCGCCAGCAGCCGGGGCGGGGGGAGCCGGACAGAGACCCAGTACTTC. Based on the CDR3 plus reference TRBV5-1 and TRBJ2-5, the full variable domain is KAGVTQTPRYLIKTRGQQVTLSCSPISGHRSVSWYQQTPGQGLQFLFEYFSETQRNKGNFPGRFSGRQFSNSRSEMNVSTLELGDSALYLCASSRGGGSRTETQYFGPGTRLLVL.

V usage is TRBV10-3 and J usage is TRBJ2-7; weak D call: TRBD2 (5 bases). V lost 6 bases and J lost 5, with 14 bases in between. Per germline, CDR1 ENHRY and CDR2 SYGVKD. CDR3 length equals 13 residues. CDR3 in amino acids: CAIRGNAGHEQYF. The CDR3 DNA reads TGTGCCATCAGGGGGAATGCGGGCCACGAGCAGTACTTC.

The V gene is TRBV9, the J gene TRBJ2-1, with a tentative D call TRBD2 (5 bases). Germline V gives CDR1 SGDLS, CDR2 YYNGEE. This CDR3 spans 13 amino acids. V was clipped by 6 bases and J by 0 bases, with 7 bases between them. The CDR3 sequence: CASNRGSYNEQFF. As DNA, the CDR3 is TGTGCCAGCAACCGGGGCTCCTACAATGAGCAGTTCTTC.